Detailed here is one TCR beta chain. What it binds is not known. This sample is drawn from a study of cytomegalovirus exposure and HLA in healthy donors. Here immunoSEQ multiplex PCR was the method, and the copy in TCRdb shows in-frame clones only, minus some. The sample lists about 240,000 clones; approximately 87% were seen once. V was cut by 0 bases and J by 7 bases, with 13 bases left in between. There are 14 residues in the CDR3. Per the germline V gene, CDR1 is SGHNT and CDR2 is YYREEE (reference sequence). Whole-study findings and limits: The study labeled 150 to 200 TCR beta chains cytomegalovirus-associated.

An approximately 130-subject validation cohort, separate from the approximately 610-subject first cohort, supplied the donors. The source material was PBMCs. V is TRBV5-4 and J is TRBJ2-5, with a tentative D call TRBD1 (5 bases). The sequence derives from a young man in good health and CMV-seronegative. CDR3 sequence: CASSLEGVGRTQYF. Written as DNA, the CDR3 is TGTGCCAGCAGCTTGGAAGGGGTTGGTAGGACCCAGTACTTC.